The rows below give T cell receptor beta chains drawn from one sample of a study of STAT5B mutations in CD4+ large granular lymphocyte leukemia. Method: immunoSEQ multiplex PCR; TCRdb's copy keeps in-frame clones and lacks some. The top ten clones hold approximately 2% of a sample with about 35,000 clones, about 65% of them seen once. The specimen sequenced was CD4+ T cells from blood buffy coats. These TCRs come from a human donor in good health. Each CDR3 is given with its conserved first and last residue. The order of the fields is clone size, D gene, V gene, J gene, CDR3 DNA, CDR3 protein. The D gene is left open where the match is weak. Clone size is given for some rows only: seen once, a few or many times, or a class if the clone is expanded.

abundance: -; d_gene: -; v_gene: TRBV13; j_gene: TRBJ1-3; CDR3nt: TGTGCCAGCAGCGGTACAATAGAGCCCAAGGCTGGAAACACCATATATTTT; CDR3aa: CASSGTIEPKAGNTIYF
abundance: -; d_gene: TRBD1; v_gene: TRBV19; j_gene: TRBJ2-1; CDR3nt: TGTGCCAGTAGTAACCAACAGGGGGTTAGCTCCTACAATGAGCAGTTCTTC; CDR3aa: CASSNQQGVSSYNEQFF
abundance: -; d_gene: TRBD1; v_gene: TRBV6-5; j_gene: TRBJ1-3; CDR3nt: TGTGCCAGCAGCCAGGGGGTAGGAAACACCATATATTTT; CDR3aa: CASSQGVGNTIYF
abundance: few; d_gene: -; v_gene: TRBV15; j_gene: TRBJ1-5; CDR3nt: TGTGCCACCAGGGGTCAGGGCAATCAGCCCCAGCATTTT; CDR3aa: CATRGQGNQPQHF
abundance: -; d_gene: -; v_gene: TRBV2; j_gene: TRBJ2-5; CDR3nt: TGTGCCAGCAGTGCAAGATACCAAGAGACCCAGTACTTC; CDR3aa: CASSARYQETQYF
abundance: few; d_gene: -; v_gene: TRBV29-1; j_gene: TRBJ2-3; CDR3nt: TGCAGCGTTGAAAGGCCCTGGACAGACACAGATACGCAGTATTTT; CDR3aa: CSVERPWTDTDTQYF
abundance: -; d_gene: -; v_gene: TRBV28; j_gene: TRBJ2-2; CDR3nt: TGTGCCAGCATAGGTCGGCAGGGCTGGGCCGGGGAGCTGTTTTTT; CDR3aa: CASIGRQGWAGELFF
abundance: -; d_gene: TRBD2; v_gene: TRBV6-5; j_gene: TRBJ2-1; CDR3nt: TGTGCCAGCAGTTACCTGGCGGGGGGGCGGGACAATGAGCAGTTCTTC; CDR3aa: CASSYLAGGRDNEQFF
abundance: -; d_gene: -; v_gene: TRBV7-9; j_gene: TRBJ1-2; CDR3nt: TGTGCCAGCAGCGCAGAATCGACAGGCGGCTATGGCTACACCTTC; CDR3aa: CASSAESTGGYGYTF
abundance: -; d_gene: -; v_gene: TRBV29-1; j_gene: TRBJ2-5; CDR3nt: TGCAGCGTGCGCGGGACAGTTCAAGAGACCCAGTACTTC; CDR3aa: CSVRGTVQETQYF
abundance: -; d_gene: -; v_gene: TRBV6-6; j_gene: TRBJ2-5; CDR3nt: TGTGCCAGCAAGGCTACCCAAGAGACCCAGTACTTC; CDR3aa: CASKATQETQYF